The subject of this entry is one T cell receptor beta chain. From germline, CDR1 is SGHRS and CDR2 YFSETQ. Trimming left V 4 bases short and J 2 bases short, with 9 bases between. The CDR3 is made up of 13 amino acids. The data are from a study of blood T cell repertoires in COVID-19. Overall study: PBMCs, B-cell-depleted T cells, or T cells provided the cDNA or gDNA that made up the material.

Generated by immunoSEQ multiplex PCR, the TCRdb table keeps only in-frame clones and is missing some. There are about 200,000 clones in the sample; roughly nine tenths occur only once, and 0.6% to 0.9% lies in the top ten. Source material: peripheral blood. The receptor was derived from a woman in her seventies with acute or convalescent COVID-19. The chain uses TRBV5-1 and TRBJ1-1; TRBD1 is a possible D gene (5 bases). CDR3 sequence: CASSIGQNTEAFF. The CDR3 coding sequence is TGCGCCAGCAGCATAGGACAAAACACTGAAGCTTTCTTT.